What follows describes a single T cell receptor (beta chain). Measured with immunoSEQ multiplex PCR; TCRdb has only the in-frame clones, and not every one. The profile shows just over 60,000 clones, 71% of them singletons. This entry is derived from a study of T cell clones after liver transplantation. About the study: Subjects received no induction therapy and standard immunosuppression until randomization at 12-24 months post-transplant.

Germline V gene data show CDR1 as SGHRS and CDR2 as YFSETQ. The CDR3 spans 16 residues. V shed 0 bases, J shed 0 bases, and the junction held 5 bases outside the gene matches. This sample comprised CD4+ T cells from blood, obtained before liver transplant. This chain links TRBV5-1 with TRBJ1-1; TRBD1 matches 7 bases. The sequence derives from a human donor who received a liver transplant. DNA for the CDR3: TGCGCCAGCAGCTTGGGACAGGGTTTCATGAACACTGAAGCTTTCTTT. It specifies CASSLGQGFMNTEAFF. Supplemented by reference TRBV5-1 and TRBJ1-1, the full variable domain reads KAGVTQTPRYLIKTRGQQVTLSCSPISGHRSVSWYQQTPGQGLQFLFEYFSETQRNKGNFPGRFSGRQFSNSRSEMNVSTLELGDSALYLCASSLGQGFMNTEAFFGQGTRLTVV.